These T cell receptor beta chains were read from a single sample in a study of blood T cell repertoires in COVID-19. The data were produced by immunoSEQ multiplex PCR, yet TCRdb's version contains in-frame clones alone and is incomplete. This table has just over 70,000 clones, under 95% appearing once. The source material was peripheral blood. All receptors come from a human donor in a cohort sampled during active COVID-19. The CDR3 runs from the conserved cysteine through the conserved F or W. D genes are given only for firm matches. Clone size is not always given. Where it is, it says once, few, many or a class for expanded clones.

>once|15|TRBJ2-7|TRBV11-2|TRBD1
TGTGCCAGCAGCTCCAGCCGGGACAGGCGATACGAGCAGTACTTC
CASSSSRDRRYEQYF
>NA|12|TRBJ2-7|TRBV20-1|TRBD1
TGCAGTGCTAGTACAGGGGCCTACGAGCAGTACTTC
CSASTGAYEQYF
>NA|16|TRBJ1-1|TRBV2|TRBD1
TGTGCCAGCAGAAAGGGCCTGGACAGGGTAAACACTGAAGCTTTCTTT
CASRKGLDRVNTEAFF
>NA|14|TRBJ1-2|TRBV9|TRBD1
TGTGCCAGCAGCGGGGAGACAGGGTTCTATGGCTACACCTTC
CASSGETGFYGYTF
>few|15|TRBJ2-7|TRBV19|NA
TGTGCCAGCCGCTTTACGGGGGGCCTTTCCTACGAGCAGTACTTC
CASRFTGGLSYEQYF
>once|13|TRBJ1-2|TRBV30|TRBD1
TGTGCCTGGAGTGTATCGGGACAGGGACGCTACACCTTC
CAWSVSGQGRYTF
>NA|16|TRBJ1-2|TRBV13|NA
TGTGCCAGCAGCTTTAAGGGGGACGGGGCCCTTCGTGGCTACACCTTC
CASSFKGDGALRGYTF
>once|12|TRBJ1-2|TRBV2|NA
TGTGCCACGCAAACAGGGATAGAAGGCTACACCTTC
CATQTGIEGYTF
>NA|15|TRBJ2-6|TRBV5-8|NA
TGTGCCAGCAGCCCCCCAGGGTCTGGGGCCAACGTCCTGACTTTC
CASSPPGSGANVLTF
>NA|13|TRBJ2-7|TRBV28|NA
TGTGCCAGCAGTTTTGTCGCCTCGAGGGAGCAGTACTTC
CASSFVASREQYF
>once|14|TRBJ1-1|TRBV4-1|NA
TGCGCCAGCAGCCAAGATATACCCTCAGGTGAAGCTTTCTTT
CASSQDIPSGEAFF
>NA|14|TRBJ1-5|TRBV28|NA
TGTGCCAGCAGCCCACAGGTGGGTAATCAGCCCCAGCATTTT
CASSPQVGNQPQHF
>once|14|TRBJ1-4|TRBV9|TRBD1
TGTGCCAGCAGCGTATCGACAGGGAGTGAAAAACTGTTTTTT
CASSVSTGSEKLFF
>NA|13|TRBJ2-7|TRBV29-1|TRBD1
TGCAGCGCTGTCGGGACAGGGGGACGTGAGCAGTACTTC
CSAVGTGGREQYF
>NA|15|TRBJ2-2|TRBV7-6|TRBD2
TGTGCCAGCTTAGCGGGGGCCCCTGACACCGGGGAGCTGTTTTTT
CASLAGAPDTGELFF
>NA|15|TRBJ2-7|TRBV4-1|NA
TGCGCCAGCAGCCCGAAGACGGAGCCTGGGTACGAGCAGTACTTC
CASSPKTEPGYEQYF
>NA|15|TRBJ1-5|TRBV6-5|NA
TGTGCCAGCAGGTTAACAGATAATAGCAATCAGCCCCAGCATTTT
CASRLTDNSNQPQHF